These T cell receptor beta chains were read from a single sample in a study of blood T cell repertoires in COVID-19. Clones were sequenced by immunoSEQ multiplex PCR, and TCRdb holds only the in-frame ones, with some missing. Of 70,000 or so clones listed, around 86% are singletons. The sequenced material came from peripheral blood. Receptor source: a woman aged 18-29 years with acute or convalescent COVID-19. CDR3s leave out the opening cysteine and the closing phenylalanine or tryptophan.

cdr3_length: 13
v_call: TRBV28
j_call: TRBJ2-1
cdr3_aa: ASSGTSLVYNEQF

cdr3_length: 12
v_call: TRBV6-5
j_call: TRBJ2-5
cdr3_aa: ASSTLAGMETQY

cdr3_length: 10
v_call: TRBV30
j_call: TRBJ1-3
cdr3_aa: AWGQGGNTIY

cdr3_length: 14
v_call: TRBV14
j_call: TRBJ2-5
cdr3_aa: ASSQRGLAGAETQY

cdr3_length: 14
v_call: TRBV4-1
j_call: TRBJ1-6
cdr3_aa: ASSQVPGVRNSPLH

cdr3_length: 12
v_call: TRBV18
j_call: TRBJ2-7
cdr3_aa: ASSHSGKHYEQY

cdr3_length: 14
v_call: TRBV7-9
j_call: TRBJ2-7
cdr3_aa: ASSLLTGGLRSEQY

cdr3_length: 11
v_call: TRBV19
j_call: TRBJ1-5
cdr3_aa: ATDKQGDGTQH

cdr3_length: 12
v_call: TRBV4-1
j_call: TRBJ1-1
cdr3_aa: ASSPSRDSSEAF

cdr3_length: 11
v_call: TRBV30
j_call: TRBJ2-3
cdr3_aa: ARSGSRGDTQY

cdr3_length: 11
v_call: TRBV29-1
j_call: TRBJ2-1
cdr3_aa: SVVLADHNEQF

cdr3_length: 11
v_call: TRBV10-2
j_call: TRBJ1-1
cdr3_aa: ASSEPRFGEAF

cdr3_length: 13
v_call: TRBV13
j_call: TRBJ2-7
cdr3_aa: ASSSTSGPSYEQY

cdr3_length: 14
v_call: TRBV4-1
j_call: TRBJ2-1
cdr3_aa: ASSRSLGRGDNEQF

cdr3_length: 12
v_call: TRBV10-3
j_call: TRBJ1-1
cdr3_aa: AISATDRDTEAF

cdr3_length: 13
v_call: TRBV2
j_call: TRBJ1-6
cdr3_aa: ASTDRGMGNSPLH

cdr3_length: 12
v_call: TRBV6-5
j_call: TRBJ2-1
cdr3_aa: ASSYPISYNEQF

cdr3_length: 15
v_call: TRBV5-1
j_call: TRBJ2-7
cdr3_aa: ASSSGLAGMTSYEQY

cdr3_length: 11
v_call: TRBV27
j_call: TRBJ1-1
cdr3_aa: ASRQGMGTEAF

cdr3_length: 12
v_call: TRBV30
j_call: TRBJ2-3
cdr3_aa: ACPGQGGSDTQY